Presented here are 9 T cell receptor beta chains from one specimen sequenced in a study of blood T cell repertoires in COVID-19 (dated by TCRdb to 2020 to 2021). Library creation used the immunoSEQ multiplex PCR assay. Here the immuneACCESS table is served through TCRdb, limited to in-frame sequences with V and J called. Missing clones are a known gap in these copies; in checked studies unresolved V genes cover under half, and the rest lacks a known reason. This sample holds just over 250,000 clones; around 84% were observed only once. The biggest ten clones account for 3.5% to 5% of the sample. Sequenced sample: PBMCs or T cells enriched from blood (not recorded which). All receptors derive from a man younger than 45 with acute COVID-19.

The chain couples TRBV5-4 to TRBJ2-2; maybe TRBD2 (5 bases). Germline assignment: CDR1 SGHNT and CDR2 YYREEE (reference sequence). This CDR3 has 16 residues. Trimming took 4 bases from V and 4 from J, leaving 17 bases between them. This chain's CDR3 is CASSAGLLSITGELFF. CDR3 nucleotides: TGTGCCAGCAGCGCCGGACTCCTATCCATCACCGGGGAGCTGTTTTTT.

The V gene is TRBV18, the J gene TRBJ1-2, with TRBD1 matching over 10 bases. The germline V gene encodes CDR1 KGHSH and CDR2 LQKENI. CDR3 size: 16 residues. V gave up 3 bases and J gave up 6 bases; unmatched junction bases: 10. The DNA for the CDR3 is TGTGCCAGCTCACCCCTCGGGACAGGGGCGTCTGATGGCTACACCTTC. It is translated as CASSPLGTGASDGYTF.

The V call is TRBV28, the J call TRBJ1-2; D gene ambiguous. The germline CDR1 and CDR2 sequences are MDHEN and SYDVKM. The CDR3 is made up of 14 amino acids. Trimming removed 3 bases from V and 2 bases from J, with 10 bases in between. The CDR3 bases are TGTGCCAGCAGTTTTATCGCGGGGAACTATGGCTACACCTTC. This sequence encodes CASSFIAGNYGYTF.

The chain is built from TRBV7-8 and TRBJ2-3; maybe TRBD2 (6 bases). The length of the CDR3 is 16 residues. Trimming removed 1 base from V and 0 bases from J, with 11 bases in between. CDR1 and CDR2 from the germline V gene are SGHVS and FQNEAQ. The CDR3: CASSLGRLVSTDTQYF. The CDR3 region has the DNA TGTGCCAGCAGCTTAGGGCGACTAGTTAGCACAGATACGCAGTATTTT.

The V call is TRBV2, the J call TRBJ2-2, with TRBD2 matching 15 bases. CDR3 size: 19 residues. Germline trimming cut 4 bases from V and 4 bases from J; bases unmatched to any gene: 10. Germline values: CDR1 SNHLY, CDR2 FYNNEI. The DNA for the CDR3 is TGTGCCAGCAGTGGGGGACTAGCGGGGGGACCCCGAGCCACCGGGGAGCTGTTTTTT. Amino acids: CASSGGLAGGPRATGELFF.

The CDR3 bases are TGTGCCAGCACCATTTGGGGACTAGCGGGGGCAGATACGCAGTATTTT. Its protein product is CASTIWGLAGADTQYF. This chain joins TRBV5-4 and TRBJ2-3, with TRBD2 matching over 14 bases. With 6 bases clipped from V and 4 bases from J, the junction kept 7 bases outside the gene matches. From germline, CDR1 is SGHNT and CDR2 YYREEE (reference sequence). This CDR3 has 16 residues. Complete variable domain (other parts from reference TRBV5-4 and TRBJ2-3): ETGVTQSPTHLIKTRGQQVTLRCSSQSGHNTVSWYQQALGQGPQFIFQYYREEENGRGNFPPRFSGLQFPNYSSELNVNALELDDSALYLCASTIWGLAGADTQYFGPGTRLTVL.

The V call is TRBV19, the J call TRBJ2-1, with D possibly being TRBD2 (6 bases). The length of the CDR3 is 15 residues. Germline V CDR1 and CDR2: LNHDA, SQIVND (reference sequence). V lost 5 bases to trimming and J lost 0 bases, with 11 bases between them. This CDR3 reads CASSPGGSSYNEQFF. The CDR3 coding sequence is TGTGCCAGTAGTCCCGGAGGGAGCTCCTACAATGAGCAGTTCTTC.

The chain carries TRBV19 and TRBJ2-3, with no clear D. The V end was cut by 5 bases, the J end by 2 bases, with 11 bases between. Germline CDR1 LNHDA, CDR2 SQIVND (reference sequence). The CDR3 has 14 residues. CDR3 region: CASSPRTPTDTQYF. The CDR3 DNA reads TGTGCCAGTAGTCCCAGAACCCCCACAGATACGCAGTATTTT.

This clone has only one observation. V is TRBV6-2 or TRBV6-3 and J is TRBJ1-2, with D hard to call. V was clipped by 0 bases and J by 13 bases, with 15 bases between them. The CDR3 is made up of 13 amino acids. Germline CDR1 is MNHEY and CDR2 is SVGEGT. The CDR3, as DNA: TGTGCCAGCAGTTACTCGAAATTTGGCATAGCCACCTTC. It codes for CASSYSKFGIATF.